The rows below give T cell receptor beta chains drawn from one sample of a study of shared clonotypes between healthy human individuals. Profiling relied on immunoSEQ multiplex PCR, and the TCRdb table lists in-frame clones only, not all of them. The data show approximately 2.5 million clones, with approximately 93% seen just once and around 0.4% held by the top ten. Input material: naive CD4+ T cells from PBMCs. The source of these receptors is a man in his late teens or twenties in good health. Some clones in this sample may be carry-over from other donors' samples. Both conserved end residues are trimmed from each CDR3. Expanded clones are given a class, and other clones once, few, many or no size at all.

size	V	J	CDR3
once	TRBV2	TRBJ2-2	ARAGLAGSTNTGELF
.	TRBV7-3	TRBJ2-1	ASSASSYNEQF
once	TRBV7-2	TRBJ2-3	ASSPLAGSADTQY
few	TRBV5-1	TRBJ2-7	ASSFRDRGYEQY
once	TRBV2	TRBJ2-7	ASRAGGMYEQY
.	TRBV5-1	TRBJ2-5	ASSSGPEQETQY
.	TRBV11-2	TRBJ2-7	ASSLGGNRAYEQY
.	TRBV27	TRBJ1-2	ASSFLQGYGYT
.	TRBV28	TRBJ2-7	ASTGTGGFEQY
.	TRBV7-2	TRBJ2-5	ASSFGVGTETQY
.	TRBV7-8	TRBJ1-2	ASSDGGFNYGYT
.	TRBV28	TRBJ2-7	ASATPGLGGDEQY
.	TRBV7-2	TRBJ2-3	ASSFNTDTQY
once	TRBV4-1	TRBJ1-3	ASSPFGPLGTIY
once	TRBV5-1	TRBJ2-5	ASSLDHRELETQY
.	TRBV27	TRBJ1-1	ASSLAGPREAF
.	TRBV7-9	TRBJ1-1	ASSFMTGGRNTEAF
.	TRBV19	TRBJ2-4	ASSIQALGENIQY
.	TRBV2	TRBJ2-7	ASSPRTSGRINEQY
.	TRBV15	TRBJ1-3	ATSRDLLLSGNTIY
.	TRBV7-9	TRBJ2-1	ASSFGYNEQF
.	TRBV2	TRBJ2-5	ASSLEGGETQY
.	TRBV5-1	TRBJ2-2	ASSSQLAGGPNTGELF
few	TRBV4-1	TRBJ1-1	ASSQDKVTGNAF
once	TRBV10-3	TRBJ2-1	AIRALVPYNEQF
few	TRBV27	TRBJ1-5	ASSLQGGGQPQH
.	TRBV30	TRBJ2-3	ACGSASGTDTQY